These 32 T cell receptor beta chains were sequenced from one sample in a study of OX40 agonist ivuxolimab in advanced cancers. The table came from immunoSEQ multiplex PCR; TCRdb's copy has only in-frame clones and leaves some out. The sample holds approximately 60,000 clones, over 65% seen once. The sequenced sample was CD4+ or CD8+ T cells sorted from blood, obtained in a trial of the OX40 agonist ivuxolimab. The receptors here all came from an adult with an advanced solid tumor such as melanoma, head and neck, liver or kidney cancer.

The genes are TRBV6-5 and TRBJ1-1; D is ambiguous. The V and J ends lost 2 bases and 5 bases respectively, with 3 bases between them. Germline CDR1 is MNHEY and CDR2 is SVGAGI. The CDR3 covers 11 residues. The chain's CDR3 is CASSYGTEAFF. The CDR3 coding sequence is TGTGCCAGCAGTTACGGAACTGAAGCTTTCTTT.

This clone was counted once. The CDR3 DNA reads as TGCGCCAGCAGCTTGGAGCGGGTTGGGACCCAGTACTTC. Residues: CASSLERVGTQYF. The chain is built from TRBV5-1 and TRBJ2-5; D might be TRBD2 (6 bases). Trimming pared 0 bases from V and 7 bases from J, leaving 10 bases between. The CDR3 contains 13 residues. Germline V gene lookup returns CDR1 SGHRS and CDR2 YFSETQ.

CDR3 loop: CSVEGSGVGPYTF. Here the CDR3 DNA reads TGCAGCGTTGAAGGGTCTGGAGTTGGTCCCTACACCTTC. The rearrangement uses TRBV29-1 and TRBJ1-2; no reliable D call. V was pared by 1 base and J by 10 bases, with 16 bases between. CDR3 size: 13 residues. Germline assignment: CDR1 SQVTM and CDR2 ANQGSEA.

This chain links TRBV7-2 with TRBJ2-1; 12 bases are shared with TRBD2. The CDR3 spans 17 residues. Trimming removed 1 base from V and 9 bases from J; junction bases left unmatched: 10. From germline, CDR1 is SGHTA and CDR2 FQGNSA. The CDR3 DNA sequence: TGTGCCAGCAGCTTAGGTGTCCTAGCGGGGGGGGCCGGTGAGCAGTTCTTC. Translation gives CASSLGVLAGGAGEQFF. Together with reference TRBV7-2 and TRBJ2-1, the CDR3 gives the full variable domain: GAGVSQSPSNKVTEKGKDVELRCDPISGHTALYWYRQSLGQGLEFLIYFQGNSAPDKSGLPSDRFSAERTGGSVSTLTIQRTQQEDSAVYLCASSLGVLAGGAGEQFFGPGTRLTVL.

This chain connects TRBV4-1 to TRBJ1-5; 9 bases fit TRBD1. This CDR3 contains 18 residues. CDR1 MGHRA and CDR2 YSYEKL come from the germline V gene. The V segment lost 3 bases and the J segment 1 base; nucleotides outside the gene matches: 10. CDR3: CASSHSRDRDISNQPQHF. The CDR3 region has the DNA TGCGCCAGCAGCCACTCCCGGGACAGGGACATCAGCAATCAGCCCCAGCATTTT.

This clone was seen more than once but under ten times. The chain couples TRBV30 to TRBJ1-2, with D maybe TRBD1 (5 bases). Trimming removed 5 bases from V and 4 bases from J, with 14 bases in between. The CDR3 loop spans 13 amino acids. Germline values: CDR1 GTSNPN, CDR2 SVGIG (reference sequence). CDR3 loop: CAWETDRGYGYTF. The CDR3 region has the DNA TGTGCCTGGGAAACTGACAGAGGCTATGGCTACACCTTC.

The CDR3 is CASSLGQIYNEQFF. For the CDR3, the DNA is TGCGCCAGCAGCTTGGGGCAGATATACAATGAGCAGTTCTTC. This chain connects TRBV5-1 to TRBJ2-1; D not resolved. The CDR3 has 14 amino acids. Trimming pared 0 bases from V and 4 bases from J, leaving 8 bases between. From germline, CDR1 is SGHRS and CDR2 YFSETQ.

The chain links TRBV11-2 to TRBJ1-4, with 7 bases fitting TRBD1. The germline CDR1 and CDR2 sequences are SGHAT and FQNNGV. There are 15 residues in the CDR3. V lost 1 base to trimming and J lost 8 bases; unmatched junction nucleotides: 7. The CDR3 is CASSLGQGGIEKLFF. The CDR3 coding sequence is TGTGCCAGCAGCTTAGGACAGGGAGGAATAGAAAAACTGTTTTTT.

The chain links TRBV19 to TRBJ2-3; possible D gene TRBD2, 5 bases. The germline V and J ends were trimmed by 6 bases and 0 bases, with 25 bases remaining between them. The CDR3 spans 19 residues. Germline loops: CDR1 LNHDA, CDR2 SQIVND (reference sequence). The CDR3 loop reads CASRLGSFRTGPSTDTQYF. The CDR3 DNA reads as TGTGCCAGTAGACTAGGAAGTTTTAGGACTGGTCCTAGCACAGATACGCAGTATTTT. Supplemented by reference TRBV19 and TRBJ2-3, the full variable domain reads DGGITQSPKYLFRKEGQNVTLSCEQNLNHDAMYWYRQDPGQGLRLIYYSQIVNDFQKGDIAEGYSVSREKKESFPLTVTSAQKNPTAFYLCASRLGSFRTGPSTDTQYFGPGTRLTVL.

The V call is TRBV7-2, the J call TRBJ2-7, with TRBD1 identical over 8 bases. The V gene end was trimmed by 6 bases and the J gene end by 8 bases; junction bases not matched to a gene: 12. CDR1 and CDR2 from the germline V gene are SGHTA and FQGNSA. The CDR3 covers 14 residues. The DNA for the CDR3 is TGTGCCAGCAGACCCGGGACAGGCCTTGGAAAGCAGTACTTC. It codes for CASRPGTGLGKQYF.

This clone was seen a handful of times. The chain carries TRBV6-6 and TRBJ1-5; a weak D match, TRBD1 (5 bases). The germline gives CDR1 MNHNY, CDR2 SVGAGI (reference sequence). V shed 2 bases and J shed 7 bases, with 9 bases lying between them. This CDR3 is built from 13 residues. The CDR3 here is CASSYGGGQPQHF. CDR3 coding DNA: TGTGCCAGCAGTTACGGGGGTGGGCAGCCCCAGCATTTT.

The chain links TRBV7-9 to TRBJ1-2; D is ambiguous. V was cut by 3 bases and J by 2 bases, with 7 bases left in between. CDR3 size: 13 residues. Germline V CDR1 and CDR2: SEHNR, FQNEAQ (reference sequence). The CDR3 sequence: CASSFWPNYGYTF. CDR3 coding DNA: TGTGCCAGCAGCTTCTGGCCGAACTATGGCTACACCTTC.

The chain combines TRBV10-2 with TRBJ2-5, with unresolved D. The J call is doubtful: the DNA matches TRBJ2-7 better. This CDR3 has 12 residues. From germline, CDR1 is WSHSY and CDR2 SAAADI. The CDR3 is CASSVQSYEQYF. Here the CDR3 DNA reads TGCGCCAGCAGTGTGCAGTCCTACGAGCAGTACTTC.

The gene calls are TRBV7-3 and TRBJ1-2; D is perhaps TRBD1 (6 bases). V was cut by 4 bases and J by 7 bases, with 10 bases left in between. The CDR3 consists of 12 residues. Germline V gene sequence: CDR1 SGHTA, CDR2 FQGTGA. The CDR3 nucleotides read TGTGCCAGCAGCTCGGGACAAGGTGGCTACACCTTC. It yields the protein CASSSGQGGYTF. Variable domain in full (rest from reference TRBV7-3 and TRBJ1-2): GAGVSQTPSNKVTEKGKYVELRCDPISGHTALYWYRQSLGQGPEFLIYFQGTGAADDSGLPNDRFFAVRPEGSVSTLKIQRTERGDSAVYLCASSSGQGGYTFGSGTRLTVV.

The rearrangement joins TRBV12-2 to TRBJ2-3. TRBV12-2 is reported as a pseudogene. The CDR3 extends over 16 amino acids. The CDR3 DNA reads TGTGCAAGTCGCTTAGGGCTCCTGATGGACACAGATACGCAGTATTTT. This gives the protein CASRLGLLMDTDTQYF.

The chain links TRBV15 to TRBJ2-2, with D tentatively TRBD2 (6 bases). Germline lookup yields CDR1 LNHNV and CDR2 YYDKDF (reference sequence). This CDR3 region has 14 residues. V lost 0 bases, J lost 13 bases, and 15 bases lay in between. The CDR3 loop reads CATSRERLVGSLFF. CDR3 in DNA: TGTGCCACCAGCAGAGAACGACTAGTCGGGTCGCTGTTTTTT.

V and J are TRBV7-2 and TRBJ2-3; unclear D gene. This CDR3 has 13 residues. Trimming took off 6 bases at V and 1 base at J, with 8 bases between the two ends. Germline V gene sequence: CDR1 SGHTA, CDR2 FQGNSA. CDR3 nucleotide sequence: TGTGCCAGCAGAATTTCCGGCACAGATACGCAGTATTTT. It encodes CASRISGTDTQYF.

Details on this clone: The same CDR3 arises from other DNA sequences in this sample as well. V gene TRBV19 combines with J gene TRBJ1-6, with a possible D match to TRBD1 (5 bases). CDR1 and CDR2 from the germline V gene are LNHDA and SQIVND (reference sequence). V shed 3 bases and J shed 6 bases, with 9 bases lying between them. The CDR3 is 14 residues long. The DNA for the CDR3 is TGTGCCAGTAGTATGAGGGGTGGTAATTCACCCCTCCACTTT. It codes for CASSMRGGNSPLHF.

CDR3 DNA sequence: TGCGCCAGCAGCTTGGCCTTAGGGGAGGGAAGAGGCTACACCTTC. It is translated as CASSLALGEGRGYTF. The chain employs TRBV5-1 and TRBJ1-2; D possibly corresponds to TRBD1 (5 bases). CDR1 is SGHRS and CDR2 is YFSETQ in the germline V gene. The V gene lost 0 bases and the J gene lost 8 bases, with 17 bases spanning the gap. The CDR3 runs 15 residues.

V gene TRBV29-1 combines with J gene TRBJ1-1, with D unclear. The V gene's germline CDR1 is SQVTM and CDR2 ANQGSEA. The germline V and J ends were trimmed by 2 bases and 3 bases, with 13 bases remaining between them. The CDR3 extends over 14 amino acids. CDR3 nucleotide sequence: TGCAGCGTTGAATTAGGCGGGATCCACACTGAAGCTTTCTTT. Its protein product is CSVELGGIHTEAFF.

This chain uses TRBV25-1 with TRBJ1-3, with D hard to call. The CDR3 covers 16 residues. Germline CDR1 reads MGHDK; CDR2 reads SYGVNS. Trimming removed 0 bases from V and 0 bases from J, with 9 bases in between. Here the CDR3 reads CASSEYVGFSGNTIYF. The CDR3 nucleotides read TGTGCCAGCAGTGAATATGTGGGTTTCTCTGGAAACACCATATATTTT. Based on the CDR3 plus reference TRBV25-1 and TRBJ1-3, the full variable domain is EADIYQTPRYLVIGTGKKITLECSQTMGHDKMYWYQQDPGMELHLIHYSYGVNSTEKGDLSSESTVSRIRTEHFPLTLESARPSHTSQYLCASSEYVGFSGNTIYFGEGSWLTVV.

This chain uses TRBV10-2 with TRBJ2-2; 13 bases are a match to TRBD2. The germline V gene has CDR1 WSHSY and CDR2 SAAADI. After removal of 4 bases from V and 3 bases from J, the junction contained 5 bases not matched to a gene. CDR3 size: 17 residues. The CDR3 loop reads CASSGGLAGAHTGELFF. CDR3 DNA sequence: TGCGCCAGCAGTGGCGGACTAGCGGGAGCGCACACCGGGGAGCTGTTTTTT.

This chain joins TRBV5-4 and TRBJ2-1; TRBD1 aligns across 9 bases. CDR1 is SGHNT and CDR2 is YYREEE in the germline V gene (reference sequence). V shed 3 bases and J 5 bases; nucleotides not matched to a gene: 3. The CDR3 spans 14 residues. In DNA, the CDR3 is TGTGCCAGCAGCTGGAGGACAGGGGACAATGAGCAGTTCTTC. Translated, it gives CASSWRTGDNEQFF. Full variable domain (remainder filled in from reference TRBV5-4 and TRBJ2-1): ETGVTQSPTHLIKTRGQQVTLRCSSQSGHNTVSWYQQALGQGPQFIFQYYREEENGRGNFPPRFSGLQFPNYSSELNVNALELDDSALYLCASSWRTGDNEQFFGPGTRLTVL.

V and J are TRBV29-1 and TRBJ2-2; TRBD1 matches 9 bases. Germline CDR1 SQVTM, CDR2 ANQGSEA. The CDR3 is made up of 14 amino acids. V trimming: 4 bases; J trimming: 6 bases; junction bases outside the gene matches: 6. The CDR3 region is CSVGRTGGPGELFF. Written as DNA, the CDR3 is TGCAGCGTTGGAAGAACAGGGGGCCCCGGGGAGCTGTTTTTT.

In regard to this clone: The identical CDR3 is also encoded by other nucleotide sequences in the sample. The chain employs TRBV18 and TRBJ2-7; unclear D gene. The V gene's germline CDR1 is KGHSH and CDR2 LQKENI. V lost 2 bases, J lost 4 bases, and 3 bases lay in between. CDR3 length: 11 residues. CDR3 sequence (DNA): TGTGCCAGCTCACCAGATTACGAGCAGTACTTC. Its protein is CASSPDYEQYF.

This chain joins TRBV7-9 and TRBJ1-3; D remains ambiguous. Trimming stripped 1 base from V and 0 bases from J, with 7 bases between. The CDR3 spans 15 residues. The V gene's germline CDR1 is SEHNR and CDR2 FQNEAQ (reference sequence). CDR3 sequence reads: CASSLDSPSGNTIYF. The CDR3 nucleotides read TGTGCCAGCAGCTTAGACAGCCCCTCTGGAAACACCATATATTTT.

CDR3 in amino acids: CASSSPRQGLRGTQYF. The CDR3 nucleotides are TGTGCCAGCAGCTCCCCCCGACAGGGGCTTAGAGGGACCCAGTACTTC. This chain connects TRBV11-2 to TRBJ2-5; 8 bases align to TRBD1. J was trimmed by 7 bases and V by 4 bases; bases with no gene match: 14. Germline V gene sequence: CDR1 SGHAT, CDR2 FQNNGV. The CDR3 is 16 residues long.

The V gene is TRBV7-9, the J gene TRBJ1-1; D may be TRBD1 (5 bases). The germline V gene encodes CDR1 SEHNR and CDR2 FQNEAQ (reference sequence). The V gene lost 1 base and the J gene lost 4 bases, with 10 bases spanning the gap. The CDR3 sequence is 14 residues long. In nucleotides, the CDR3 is TGTGCCAGCAGCTTAGAGTCGGGGGGCACTGAAGCTTTCTTT. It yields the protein CASSLESGGTEAFF. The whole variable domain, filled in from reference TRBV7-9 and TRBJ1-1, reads DTGVSQNPRHKITKRGQNVTFRCDPISEHNRLYWYRQTLGQGPEFLTYFQNEAQLEKSRLLSDRFSAERPKGSFSTLEIQRTEQGDSAMYLCASSLESGGTEAFFGQGTRLTVV.

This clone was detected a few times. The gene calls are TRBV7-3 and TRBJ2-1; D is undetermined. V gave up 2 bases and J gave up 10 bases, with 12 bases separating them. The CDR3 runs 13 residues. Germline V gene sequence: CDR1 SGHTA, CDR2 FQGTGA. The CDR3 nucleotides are TGTGCCAGCAGCTTATTAAAAGAGGAGGAGCAGTTCTTC. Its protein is CASSLLKEEEQFF.

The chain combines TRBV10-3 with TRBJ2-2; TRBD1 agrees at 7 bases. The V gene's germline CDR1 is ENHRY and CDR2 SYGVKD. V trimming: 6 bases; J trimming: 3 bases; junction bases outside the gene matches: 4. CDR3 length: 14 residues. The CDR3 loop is CAIRKGTDTGELFF. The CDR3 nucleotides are TGTGCCATCAGGAAAGGGACAGACACCGGGGAGCTGTTTTTT.

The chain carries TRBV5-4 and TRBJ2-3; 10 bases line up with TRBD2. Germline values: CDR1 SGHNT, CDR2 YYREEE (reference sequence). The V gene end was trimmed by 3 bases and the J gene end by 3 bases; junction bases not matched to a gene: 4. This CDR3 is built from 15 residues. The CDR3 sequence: CASSSAGGQTDTQYF. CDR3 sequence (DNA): TGTGCCAGCAGCTCAGCGGGAGGGCAGACAGATACGCAGTATTTT.

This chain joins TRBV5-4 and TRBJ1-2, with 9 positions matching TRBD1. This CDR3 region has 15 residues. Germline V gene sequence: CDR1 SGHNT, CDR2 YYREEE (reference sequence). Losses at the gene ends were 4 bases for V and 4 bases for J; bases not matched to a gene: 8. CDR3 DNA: TGTGCCAGCAGCCGGACAGGGGTTCAGGCCTATGGCTACACCTTC. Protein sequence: CASSRTGVQAYGYTF.